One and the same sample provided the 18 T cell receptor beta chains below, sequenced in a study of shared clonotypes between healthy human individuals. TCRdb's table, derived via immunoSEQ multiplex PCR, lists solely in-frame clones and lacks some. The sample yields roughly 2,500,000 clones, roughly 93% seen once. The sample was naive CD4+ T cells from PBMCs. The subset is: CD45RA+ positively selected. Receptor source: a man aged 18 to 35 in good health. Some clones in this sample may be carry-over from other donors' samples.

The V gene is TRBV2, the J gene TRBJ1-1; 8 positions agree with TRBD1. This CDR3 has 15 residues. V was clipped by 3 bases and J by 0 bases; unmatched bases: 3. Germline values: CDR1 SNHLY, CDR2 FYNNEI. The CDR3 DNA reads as TGTGCCAGCAGTGACAGGGGGCCCATGAACACTGAAGCTTTCTTT. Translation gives CASSDRGPMNTEAFF.

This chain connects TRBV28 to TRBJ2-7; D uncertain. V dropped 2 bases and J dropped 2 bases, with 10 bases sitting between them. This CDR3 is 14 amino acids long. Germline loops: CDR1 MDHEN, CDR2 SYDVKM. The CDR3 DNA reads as TGTGCCAGCAGTTTACCCGACGGTCCCTACGAGCAGTACTTC. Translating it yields CASSLPDGPYEQYF.

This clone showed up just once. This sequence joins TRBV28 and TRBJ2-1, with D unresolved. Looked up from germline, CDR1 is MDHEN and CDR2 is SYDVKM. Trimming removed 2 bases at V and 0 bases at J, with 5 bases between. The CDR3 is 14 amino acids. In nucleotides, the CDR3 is TGTGCCAGCAGTTTAGGCCGCTCCTACAATGAGCAGTTCTTC. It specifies CASSLGRSYNEQFF.

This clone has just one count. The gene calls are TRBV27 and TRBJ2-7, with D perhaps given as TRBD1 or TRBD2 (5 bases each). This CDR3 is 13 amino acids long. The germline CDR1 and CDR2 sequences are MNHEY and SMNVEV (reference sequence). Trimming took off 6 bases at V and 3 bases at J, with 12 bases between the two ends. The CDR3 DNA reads TGTGCCAGCAGCTGGGGGTTCCTCTACGAGCAGTACTTC. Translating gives CASSWGFLYEQYF.

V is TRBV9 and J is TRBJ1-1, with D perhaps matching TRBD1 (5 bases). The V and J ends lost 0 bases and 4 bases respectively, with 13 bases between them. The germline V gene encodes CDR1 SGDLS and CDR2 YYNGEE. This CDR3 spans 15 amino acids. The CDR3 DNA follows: TGTGCCAGCAGCGTAGGATCCAGGGTCGTCACTGAAGCTTTCTTT. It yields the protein CASSVGSRVVTEAFF.

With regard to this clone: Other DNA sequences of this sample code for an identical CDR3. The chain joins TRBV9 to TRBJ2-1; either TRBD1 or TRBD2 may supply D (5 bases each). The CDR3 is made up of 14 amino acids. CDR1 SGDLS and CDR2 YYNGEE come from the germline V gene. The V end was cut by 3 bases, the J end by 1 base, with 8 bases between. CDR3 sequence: CASSGGRSYNEQFF. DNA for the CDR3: TGTGCCAGCAGCGGGGGACGATCCTACAATGAGCAGTTCTTC.

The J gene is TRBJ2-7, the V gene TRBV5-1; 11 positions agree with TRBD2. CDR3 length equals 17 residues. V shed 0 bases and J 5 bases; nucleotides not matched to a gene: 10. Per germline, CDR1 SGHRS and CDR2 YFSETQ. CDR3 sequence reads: CASSLEIAGGPPHEQYF. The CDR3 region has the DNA TGCGCCAGCAGCTTGGAAATAGCGGGAGGGCCCCCCCACGAGCAGTACTTC.

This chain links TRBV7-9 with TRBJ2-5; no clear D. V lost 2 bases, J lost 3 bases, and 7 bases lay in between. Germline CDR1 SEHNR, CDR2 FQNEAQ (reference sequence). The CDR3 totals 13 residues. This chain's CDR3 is CASSLTAKETQYF. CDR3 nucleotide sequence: TGTGCCAGCAGCTTAACGGCAAAAGAGACCCAGTACTTC. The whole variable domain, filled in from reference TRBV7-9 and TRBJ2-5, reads DTGVSQNPRHKITKRGQNVTFRCDPISEHNRLYWYRQTLGQGPEFLTYFQNEAQLEKSRLLSDRFSAERPKGSFSTLEIQRTEQGDSAMYLCASSLTAKETQYFGPGTRLLVL.

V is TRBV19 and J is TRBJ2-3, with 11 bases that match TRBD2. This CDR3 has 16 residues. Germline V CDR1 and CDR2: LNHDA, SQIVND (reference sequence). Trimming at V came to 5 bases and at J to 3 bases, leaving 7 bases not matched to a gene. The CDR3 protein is CASSAPTSGGTDTQYF. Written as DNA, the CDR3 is TGTGCCAGTAGTGCACCAACTAGCGGGGGAACAGATACGCAGTATTTT.

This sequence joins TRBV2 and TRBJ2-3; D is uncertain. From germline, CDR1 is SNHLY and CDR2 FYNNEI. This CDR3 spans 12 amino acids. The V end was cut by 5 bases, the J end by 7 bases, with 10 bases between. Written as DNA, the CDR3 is TGTGCCAGCAGTTCGTTAATAAATACGCAGTATTTT. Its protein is CASSSLINTQYF.

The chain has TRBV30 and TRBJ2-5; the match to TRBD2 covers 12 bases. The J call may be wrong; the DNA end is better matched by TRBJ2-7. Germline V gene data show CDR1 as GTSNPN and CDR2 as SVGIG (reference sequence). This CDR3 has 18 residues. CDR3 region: CAWSGPSSGRAPFYEQYF. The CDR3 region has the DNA TGTGCCTGGAGTGGACCCTCTAGCGGGAGGGCCCCATTCTACGAGCAGTACTTC.

For the CDR3, the DNA is TGCAGCGTGTTAGGGGTGAGCTATGGCTACACCTTC. Its protein is CSVLGVSYGYTF. V is TRBV29-1 and J is TRBJ1-2, with D possibly TRBD1 on 5 matching bases. The germline gives CDR1 SQVTM, CDR2 ANQGSEA. The CDR3 totals 12 residues. V was cut by 6 bases and J by 4 bases, with 12 bases left in between.

As DNA, the CDR3 is TGTGCCAGCAGCCTCTCTCCGGGACTTCCCTACAATGAGCAGTTCTTC. Its translation: CASSLSPGLPYNEQFF. The chain joins TRBV7-3 to TRBJ2-1; D is perhaps TRBD2 (6 bases). V lost 5 bases, J lost 2 bases, and 16 bases lay in between. The germline gives CDR1 SGHTA, CDR2 FQGTGA. The CDR3 covers 16 residues.

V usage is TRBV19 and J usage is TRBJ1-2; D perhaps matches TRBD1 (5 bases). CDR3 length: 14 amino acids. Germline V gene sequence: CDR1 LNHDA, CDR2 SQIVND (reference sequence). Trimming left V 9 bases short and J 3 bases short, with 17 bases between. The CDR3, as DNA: TGTGCCAGCACGGCAGGTCGACAGTACTATGGCTACACCTTC. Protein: CASTAGRQYYGYTF. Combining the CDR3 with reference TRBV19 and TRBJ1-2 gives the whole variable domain DGGITQSPKYLFRKEGQNVTLSCEQNLNHDAMYWYRQDPGQGLRLIYYSQIVNDFQKGDIAEGYSVSREKKESFPLTVTSAQKNPTAFYLCASTAGRQYYGYTFGSGTRLTVV.

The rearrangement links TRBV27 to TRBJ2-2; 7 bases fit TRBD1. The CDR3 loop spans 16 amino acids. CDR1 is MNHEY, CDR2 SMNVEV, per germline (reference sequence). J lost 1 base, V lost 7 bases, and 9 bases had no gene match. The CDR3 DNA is TGTGCCAGCACCGCTCCGACAGGGCGGAACACCGGGGAGCTGTTTTTT. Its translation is CASTAPTGRNTGELFF.

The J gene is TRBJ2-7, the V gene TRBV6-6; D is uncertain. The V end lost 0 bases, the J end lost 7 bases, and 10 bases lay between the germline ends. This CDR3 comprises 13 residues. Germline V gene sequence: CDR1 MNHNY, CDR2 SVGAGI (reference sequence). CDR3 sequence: CASSYSSAKEQYF. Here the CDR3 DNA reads TGTGCCAGCAGTTACTCTTCCGCTAAGGAGCAGTACTTC.

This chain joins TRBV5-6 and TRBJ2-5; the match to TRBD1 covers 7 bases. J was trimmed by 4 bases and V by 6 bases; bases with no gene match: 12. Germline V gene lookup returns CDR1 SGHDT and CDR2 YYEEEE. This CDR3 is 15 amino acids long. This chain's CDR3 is CASMARQGRIETQYF. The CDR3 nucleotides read TGTGCCAGCATGGCACGACAGGGTAGGATAGAGACCCAGTACTTC.

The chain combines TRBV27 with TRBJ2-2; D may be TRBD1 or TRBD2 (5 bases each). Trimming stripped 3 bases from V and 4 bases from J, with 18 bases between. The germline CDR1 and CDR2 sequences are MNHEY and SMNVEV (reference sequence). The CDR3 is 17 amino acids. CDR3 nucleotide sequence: TGTGCCAGCAGTTTTTTAGCAGGGAGCCCGGTCACCGGGGAGCTGTTTTTT. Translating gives CASSFLAGSPVTGELFF.